This T cell receptor beta chain was recorded in a study of cytomegalovirus exposure and HLA in healthy donors. Use of 60 Vbeta and 13 Jbeta primers characterized the PCR. This table comes from immunoSEQ multiplex PCR, and its TCRdb copy is limited to in-frame clones, with some not included. In the table there are 90,000 to 130,000 clones, roughly 80% of which are singletons. About this clone itself: What it binds is unknown.

Findings of the study overall: Indistinguishable V segments, including TRBV6-2 and TRBV6-3, were excluded. A later analysis linked a missense DCLRE1C variant to TCR beta V- and J-gene trimming. It was reported that the classifier diagnosed cytomegalovirus status with high specificity and sensitivity in both the original and validation cohorts.

Germline V lookup: CDR1 SGHRS, CDR2 YFSETQ. The CDR3 loop spans 15 amino acids. Trimming cost V 4 bases and J 0 bases, with 11 bases left between them. V usage is TRBV5-1 and J usage is TRBJ2-1; D perhaps matches TRBD2 (6 bases). Source material: PBMCs. This TCR was recovered from a man aged 25-45 years in good health and CMV-seropositive. The CDR3 sequence: CASSAGGSSYNEQFF. CDR3 bases: TGCGCCAGCAGCGCAGGAGGGAGCTCCTACAATGAGCAGTTCTTC.